The clone carrying this TCR beta chain has only one observation. The data originate from a study of blood T cell repertoires in COVID-19. Study background: There were acute and convalescent COVID-19 samples, and they came from the United States, Italy and Spain. PBMCs, B-cell-depleted T cells, or T cells provided the cDNA or gDNA that made up the material.

Recruitment covered roughly 22 US areas and drew participants whose ages spanned roughly 18 to 100 years. Exposed participants came across a COVID-19 case within 2 weeks before study entry. The CDR3 consists of 14 residues. The V and J ends lost 5 bases and 5 bases, in that order; junction bases with no gene match: 9. The germline V gene has CDR1 SGDLS and CDR2 YYNGEE. Assay used: immunoSEQ multiplex PCR; TCRdb lists only in-frame clones, some missing. The data show 200,000 to 250,000 clones, with over 75% seen just once and around 3.8% held by the top ten. Sample: PBMCs or T cells enriched from blood (not recorded which). This TCR derives from a woman aged 25 to 45 who had been exposed to COVID-19. The chain has TRBV9 and TRBJ1-2; 7 bases are a match to TRBD1. DNA of the CDR3: TGTGCCAGCAGGCCCCCGGGACAGCCATATGGCTACACCTTC. Protein product: CASRPPGQPYGYTF.